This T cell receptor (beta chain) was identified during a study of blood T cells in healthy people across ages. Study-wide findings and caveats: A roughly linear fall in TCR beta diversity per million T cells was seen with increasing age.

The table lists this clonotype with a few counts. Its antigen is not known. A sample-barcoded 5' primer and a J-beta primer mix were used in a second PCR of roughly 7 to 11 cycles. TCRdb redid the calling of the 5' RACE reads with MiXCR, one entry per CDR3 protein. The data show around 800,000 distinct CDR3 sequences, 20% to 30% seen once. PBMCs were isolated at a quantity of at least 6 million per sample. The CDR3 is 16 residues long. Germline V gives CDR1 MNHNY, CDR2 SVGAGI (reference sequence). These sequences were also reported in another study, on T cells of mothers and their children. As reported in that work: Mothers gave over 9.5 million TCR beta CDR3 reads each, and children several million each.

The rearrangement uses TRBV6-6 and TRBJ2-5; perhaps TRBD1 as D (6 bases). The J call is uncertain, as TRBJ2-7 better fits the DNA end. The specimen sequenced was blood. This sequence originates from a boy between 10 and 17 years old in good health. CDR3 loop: CASSPAQGQSSYEQYF. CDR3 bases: TGTGCCAGCTCGCCCGCTCAAGGACAGAGCTCCTACGAGCAGTACTTC.